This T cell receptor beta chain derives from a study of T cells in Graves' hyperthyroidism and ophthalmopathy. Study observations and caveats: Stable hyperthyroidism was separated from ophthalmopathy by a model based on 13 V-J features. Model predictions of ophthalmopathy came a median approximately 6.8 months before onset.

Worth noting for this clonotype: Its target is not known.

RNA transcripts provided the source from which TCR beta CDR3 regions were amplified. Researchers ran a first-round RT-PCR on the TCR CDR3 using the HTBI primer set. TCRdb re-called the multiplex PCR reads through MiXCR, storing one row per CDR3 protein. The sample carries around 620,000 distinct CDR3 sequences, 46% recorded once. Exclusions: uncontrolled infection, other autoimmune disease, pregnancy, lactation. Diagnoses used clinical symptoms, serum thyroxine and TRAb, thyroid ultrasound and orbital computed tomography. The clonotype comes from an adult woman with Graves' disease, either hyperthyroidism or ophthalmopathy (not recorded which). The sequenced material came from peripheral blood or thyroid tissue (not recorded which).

The CDR3 here is CASMKAGTGTQPQHF. CDR3 DNA sequence: TGTGCCAGTATGAAGGCGGGGACAGGGACTCAGCCCCAGCATTTT. This chain connects TRBV19 to TRBJ1-5, with 9 positions matching TRBD1. The CDR3 covers 15 residues. Unmatched junction bases numbered 10, after V lost 7 bases and J lost 6 bases. Germline values: CDR1 LNHDA, CDR2 SQIVND (reference sequence).